The 29 T cell receptor beta chains below come from one sample, sequenced in a study of blood T cell repertoires in COVID-19. Profiling relied on immunoSEQ multiplex PCR, and the TCRdb table lists in-frame clones only, not all of them. The sample contains about 160,000 clones, approximately 80% of which appear only once. Sequenced input: peripheral blood. All receptors derive from a man between 70 and 80 years old who had recovered from COVID-19.

The chain uses TRBV9 and TRBJ2-7; possible D gene TRBD2, 6 bases. Germline V gives CDR1 SGDLS, CDR2 YYNGEE. CDR3 size: 13 residues. V lost 2 bases, J lost 7 bases, and 13 bases lay in between. Written as DNA, the CDR3 is TGTGCCAGCAGCGTGCGGGATGGGAGGGAGCAGTACTTC. Protein product: CASSVRDGREQYF.

The J gene is TRBJ2-1, the V gene TRBV7-2; D perhaps matches TRBD2 (6 bases). The V end lost 3 bases, the J end lost 4 bases, and 13 bases lay between the germline ends. The germline V gene has CDR1 SGHTA and CDR2 FQGNSA. CDR3 length: 15 amino acids. CDR3 protein: CASSFRGAGYNEQFF. The CDR3 DNA follows: TGTGCCAGCAGCTTCCGCGGGGCAGGGTACAATGAGCAGTTCTTC.

This chain links TRBV6-1 with TRBJ2-1, with D possibly TRBD2 on 6 matching bases. The CDR3 consists of 12 residues. Germline V gives CDR1 MNHNS, CDR2 SASEGT. V was trimmed by 5 bases and J by 13 bases, leaving 15 bases between them. This CDR3 reads CASSTTGTPQFF. The CDR3, as DNA: TGTGCCAGCAGTACTACCGGGACTCCCCAGTTCTTC.

The chain uses TRBV12-3 or TRBV12-4 and TRBJ1-1; D is perhaps TRBD1 (5 bases). This CDR3 is built from 13 residues. With 4 bases removed from V and 11 bases from J, the gap between germline ends came to 17 bases. The chain's CDR3 is CASSSPPGGAAFF. The CDR3 coding sequence is TGTGCCAGCAGTTCCCCCCCCGGGGGTGCGGCTTTCTTT.

V usage is TRBV6-6 and J usage is TRBJ1-2, with a tentative D call TRBD1 (6 bases). The CDR3 consists of 14 residues. The ends were cut back, 7 bases at V and 0 bases at J, with 12 bases in the middle. Germline CDR1 and CDR2: MNHNY and SVGAGI (reference sequence). CDR3 in amino acids: CASTPDSSNYGYTF. The CDR3 DNA reads TGTGCCAGCACCCCGGACAGCTCTAACTATGGCTACACCTTC.

The chain recombines TRBV11-3 with TRBJ2-2; D is possibly TRBD1 (5 bases). Germline V gives CDR1 SGHNT, CDR2 YENEEA. This CDR3 spans 14 amino acids. Trimming took off 5 bases at V and 1 base at J, with 8 bases between the two ends. CDR3 in amino acids: CASSRGQNTGELFF. CDR3 sequence (DNA): TGTGCCAGCAGCCGAGGACAGAACACCGGGGAGCTGTTTTTT.

V is TRBV28 and J is TRBJ1-6; 8 nucleotides agree with TRBD1. The CDR3 contains 16 residues. J gave up 5 bases and V 2 bases, and 5 bases lay outside the gene matches. The V gene's germline CDR1 is MDHEN and CDR2 SYDVKM. The CDR3 reads CASSLPPGQDNSPLHF. CDR3 bases: TGTGCCAGCAGTTTACCCCCGGGACAGGATAATTCACCCCTCCACTTT.

This chain links TRBV5-1 with TRBJ2-3, with TRBD2 identical over 14 bases. V dropped 5 bases and J dropped 4; count of bases not matched to a gene: 6. Per germline, CDR1 SGHRS and CDR2 YFSETQ. CDR3 size: 16 residues. CDR3 DNA: TGCGCCAGCAGTCCGACTAGCGGGAGGGCCCCAGATACGCAGTATTTT. It is translated as CASSPTSGRAPDTQYF.

This chain uses TRBV2 with TRBJ2-7, with TRBD2 matching over 9 bases. The CDR3 is 15 residues long. After removal of 4 bases from V and 4 bases from J, the junction contained 8 bases not matched to a gene. Germline V gene lookup returns CDR1 SNHLY and CDR2 FYNNEI. The CDR3 coding sequence is TGTGCCAGCAGTGTGGGTAGCGGGAGAGGATACGAGCAGTACTTC. It yields the protein CASSVGSGRGYEQYF.

CDR3 coding DNA: TGCGCCAGCAGCCAGCTAGGTGATGAGCAGTTCTTC. As protein: CASSQLGDEQFF. The chain links TRBV5-1 to TRBJ2-1; unclear D gene. This CDR3 comprises 12 residues. Germline CDR1 is SGHRS and CDR2 is YFSETQ. The V and J ends lost 4 bases and 8 bases respectively, with 10 bases between them.

The J gene is TRBJ2-4, the V gene TRBV19, with a weak D call TRBD2 (5 bases). Trimming shortened V by 5 bases and J by 0 bases, and 8 bases separated the two germline ends. The CDR3 runs to 14 residues. Germline CDR1 is LNHDA and CDR2 is SQIVND (reference sequence). The CDR3 sequence is CASSAGLAKNIQYF. The CDR3 nucleotides are TGTGCCAGTAGTGCCGGACTAGCCAAAAACATTCAGTACTTC.

This clone came up once. The CDR3 DNA reads as TGTGCCAGCAGTGAATATGACACCAGGAGCGGCAACATTCAGTACTTC. Its translation is CASSEYDTRSGNIQYF. The chain carries TRBV6-1 and TRBJ2-4; TRBD2 might be the D (5 bases). Germline lookup yields CDR1 MNHNS and CDR2 SASEGT. There are 16 residues in the CDR3. Between the trimmed V and J ends, which lost 2 bases and 7 bases, there was a span of 18 bases.

The V gene is TRBV5-1, the J gene TRBJ1-1; D may be TRBD1 (5 bases). The germline CDR1 and CDR2 sequences are SGHRS and YFSETQ. The length of the CDR3 is 14 residues. V dropped 5 bases and J dropped 0 bases, with 11 bases sitting between them. The CDR3 nucleotides read TGCGCCAGCAGACCGAGACAGCTGAACACTGAAGCTTTCTTT. Protein: CASRPRQLNTEAFF. Supplemented by reference TRBV5-1 and TRBJ1-1, the full variable domain reads KAGVTQTPRYLIKTRGQQVTLSCSPISGHRSVSWYQQTPGQGLQFLFEYFSETQRNKGNFPGRFSGRQFSNSRSEMNVSTLELGDSALYLCASRPRQLNTEAFFGQGTRLTVV.

This clone was detected only a few times. The chain couples TRBV6-6 to TRBJ1-1, with TRBD1 as a possible D gene (5 bases). Trimming cost V 7 bases and J 3 bases, with 15 bases left between them. CDR3 size: 14 residues. Germline-derived CDR1 and CDR2 are MNHNY and SVGAGI (reference sequence). The CDR3 DNA reads TGTGCCAGCACCTACAGGAGTGGGGACACTGAAGCTTTCTTT. Encoded protein: CASTYRSGDTEAFF.

The count of this clone is one. V gene TRBV5-1 combines with J gene TRBJ1-1; 12 bases line up with TRBD1. Trimming took 4 bases from V and 5 from J; bases not matched to a gene: 6. CDR1 SGHRS and CDR2 YFSETQ come from the germline V gene. The CDR3 spans 15 residues. The CDR3 nucleotides read TGCGCCAGCAGCACGGGACAGGGGGCGCGGACTGAAGCTTTCTTT. Encoded protein: CASSTGQGARTEAFF.

The V gene is TRBV7-2, the J gene TRBJ2-2, with D possibly matching TRBD2 (5 bases). This CDR3 is built from 14 residues. V was cut by 5 bases and J by 4 bases, with 11 bases left in between. Per germline, CDR1 SGHTA and CDR2 FQGNSA. This chain's CDR3 is CASSTRTLTGELFF. The DNA for the CDR3 is TGTGCCAGCAGCACTCGGACTCTCACCGGGGAGCTGTTTTTT. Supplemented by reference TRBV7-2 and TRBJ2-2, the full variable domain reads GAGVSQSPSNKVTEKGKDVELRCDPISGHTALYWYRQSLGQGLEFLIYFQGNSAPDKSGLPSDRFSAERTGGSVSTLTIQRTQQEDSAVYLCASSTRTLTGELFFGEGSRLTVL.

V and J are TRBV18 and TRBJ2-7; 12 positions agree with TRBD2. The CDR3 contains 14 residues. Germline CDR1 and CDR2: KGHSH and LQKENI. V shed 3 bases and J 6 bases; nucleotides not matched to a gene: 3. In DNA form, the CDR3 reads TGTGCCAGCTCACCGACTAGCGGGAGAGGCGAGCAGTACTTC. This encodes CASSPTSGRGEQYF.

This clone was recorded only once. In DNA form, the CDR3 reads TGTGCCACCAGCACCAGGGGGCTCCCTGGGAAGCAGTACTTC. Amino acids: CATSTRGLPGKQYF. The rearrangement joins TRBV15 to TRBJ2-7; TRBD1 agrees at 8 bases. The CDR3 extends over 14 amino acids. The V gene end was trimmed by 4 bases and the J gene end by 8 bases; junction bases not matched to a gene: 10. The germline CDR1 and CDR2 sequences are LNHNV and YYDKDF (reference sequence).

J is TRBJ2-5 and V is TRBV9; tentatively, D is TRBD1 (6 bases). The ends were cut back, 0 bases at V and 2 bases at J, with 11 bases in the middle. Germline V gives CDR1 SGDLS, CDR2 YYNGEE. This CDR3 has 15 amino acids. CDR3 protein: CASSVEGERQETQYF. The CDR3 coding sequence is TGTGCCAGCAGCGTAGAGGGGGAGAGACAAGAGACCCAGTACTTC.

The chain uses TRBV7-8 and TRBJ2-5; unclear D gene. Germline lookup yields CDR1 SGHVS and CDR2 FQNEAQ. The V end lost 4 bases, the J end lost 5 bases, and 11 bases lay between the germline ends. This CDR3 is 13 amino acids long. In DNA form, the CDR3 reads TGTGCCAGCAGCTCCGAGGCTAGGGAGACCCAGTACTTC. Translating gives CASSSEARETQYF.

The V call is TRBV28, the J call TRBJ2-1, with 13 positions matching TRBD2. The V segment lost 8 bases and the J segment 9 bases; nucleotides outside the gene matches: 7. CDR1 is MDHEN, CDR2 SYDVKM, per germline. This CDR3 has 14 residues. The CDR3 reads CASCWTSGSSEQFF. The CDR3 region has the DNA TGTGCCAGCTGCTGGACTAGCGGGAGCAGTGAGCAGTTCTTC. The complete variable domain, with remaining parts taken from reference TRBV28 and TRBJ2-1, reads DVKVTQSSRYLVKRTGEKVFLECVQDMDHENMFWYRQDPGLGLRLIYFSYDVKMKEKGDIPEGYSVSREKKERFSLILESASTNQTSMYLCASCWTSGSSEQFFGPGTRLTVL.

The chain is built from TRBV5-1 and TRBJ2-1; 14 nucleotides align to TRBD2. Germline V CDR1 and CDR2: SGHRS, YFSETQ. The CDR3 covers 16 residues. J lost 9 bases, V lost 0 bases, and 5 bases had no gene match. DNA for the CDR3: TGCGCCAGCAGCTTGGGACTAGCGGGAGGGTGGAGTGAGCAGTTCTTC. Residues: CASSLGLAGGWSEQFF.

This chain joins TRBV27 and TRBJ2-2; D unclear. CDR3 length equals 14 residues. The germline V gene has CDR1 MNHEY and CDR2 SMNVEV (reference sequence). V was clipped by 7 bases and J by 2 bases, with 11 bases between them. CDR3 in amino acids: CASTQTVNTGELFF. The CDR3 DNA is TGTGCCAGCACACAGACGGTTAACACCGGGGAGCTGTTTTTT.

The chain combines TRBV9 with TRBJ2-1; TRBD2 is a possible D gene (5 bases). CDR3 length equals 17 residues. The germline gives CDR1 SGDLS, CDR2 YYNGEE. Deletions cut 4 bases from V and 0 bases from J, with 17 bases between. As DNA, the CDR3 is TGTGCCAGCAGCCCTAGGTGGGAAGGGAGCTCCTACAATGAGCAGTTCTTC. This codes for CASSPRWEGSSYNEQFF.

This chain uses TRBV7-3 with TRBJ2-1; 7 bases map to TRBD2. Germline values: CDR1 SGHTA, CDR2 FQGTGA. Germline trimming cut 0 bases from V and 10 bases from J; bases unmatched to any gene: 9. CDR3 length: 15 residues. CDR3 DNA sequence: TGTGCCAGCAGCTTAACGGAGGGAGGGTTTGGGGAGCAGTTCTTC. Its translation: CASSLTEGGFGEQFF.

This clone was recorded a few times. The rearrangement links TRBV7-2 to TRBJ2-1, with a possible D match to TRBD1 (6 bases). Trimming took off 1 base at V and 5 bases at J, with 18 bases between the two ends. Germline V gives CDR1 SGHTA, CDR2 FQGNSA. This CDR3 is 17 amino acids long. CDR3 nucleotides: TGTGCCAGCAGCTTAGGGGGCTCCAGGGGATTCGACAATGAGCAGTTCTTC. The encoded protein is CASSLGGSRGFDNEQFF. Full variable domain (rest looked up from reference TRBV7-2 and TRBJ2-1): GAGVSQSPSNKVTEKGKDVELRCDPISGHTALYWYRQSLGQGLEFLIYFQGNSAPDKSGLPSDRFSAERTGGSVSTLTIQRTQQEDSAVYLCASSLGGSRGFDNEQFFGPGTRLTVL.

V gene TRBV4-1 combines with J gene TRBJ1-3, with D tentatively TRBD1 (5 bases). The CDR3 runs 14 residues. Trimming took 2 bases from V and 1 from J, leaving 6 bases between them. Germline-derived CDR1 and CDR2 are MGHRA and YSYEKL. The CDR3 is CASSQTGSGNTIYF. In DNA, the CDR3 is TGCGCCAGCAGCCAAACAGGTTCTGGAAACACCATATATTTT.

J is TRBJ1-2 and V is TRBV5-1; D not resolved. CDR1 is SGHRS, CDR2 YFSETQ, per germline. CDR3 length: 12 amino acids. Trimming pared 0 bases from V and 7 bases from J, leaving 7 bases between. The CDR3 protein is CASSLAGIGYTF. CDR3 bases: TGCGCCAGCAGCTTGGCGGGTATTGGCTACACCTTC.

The CDR3 reads CASSQDWTRISYEQYF. The CDR3 nucleotides are TGCGCCAGCAGCCAAGATTGGACACGAATCTCCTACGAGCAGTACTTC. The J gene is TRBJ2-7, the V gene TRBV4-1, with D tentatively TRBD1 (5 bases). The V gene's germline CDR1 is MGHRA and CDR2 YSYEKL. The ends were cut back, 0 bases at V and 0 bases at J, with 12 bases in the middle. This CDR3 spans 16 amino acids.